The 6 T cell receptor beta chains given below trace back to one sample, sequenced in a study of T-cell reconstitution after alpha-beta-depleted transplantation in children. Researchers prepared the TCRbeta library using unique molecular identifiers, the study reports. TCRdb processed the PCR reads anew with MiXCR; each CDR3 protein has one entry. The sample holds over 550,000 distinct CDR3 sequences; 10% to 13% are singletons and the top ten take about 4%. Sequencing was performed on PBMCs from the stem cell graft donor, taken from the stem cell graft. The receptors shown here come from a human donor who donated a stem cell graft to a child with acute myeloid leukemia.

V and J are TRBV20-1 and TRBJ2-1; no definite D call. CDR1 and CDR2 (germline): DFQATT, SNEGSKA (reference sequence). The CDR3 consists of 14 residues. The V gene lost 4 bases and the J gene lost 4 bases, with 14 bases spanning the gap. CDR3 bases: TGCAGTGCTAAGTCGGTCCTGGGTTACAATGAGCAGTTCTTC. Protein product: CSAKSVLGYNEQFF.

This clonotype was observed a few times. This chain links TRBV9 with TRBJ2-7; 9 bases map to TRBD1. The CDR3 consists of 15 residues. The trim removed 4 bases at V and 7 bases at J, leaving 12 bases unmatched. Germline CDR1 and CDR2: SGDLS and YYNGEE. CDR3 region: CASSPQGQGLGEQYF. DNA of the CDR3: TGTGCCAGCAGCCCCCAGGGACAGGGTCTGGGGGAGCAGTACTTC.

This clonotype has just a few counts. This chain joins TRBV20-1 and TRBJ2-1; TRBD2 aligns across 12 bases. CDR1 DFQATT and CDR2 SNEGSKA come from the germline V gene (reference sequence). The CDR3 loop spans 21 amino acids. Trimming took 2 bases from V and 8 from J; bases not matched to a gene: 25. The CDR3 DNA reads TGCAGTGCTAGACCCACGAGGAGGGCAGGGGGAACTAGCGGGAGGTTAGATGAGCAGTTCTTC. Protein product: CSARPTRRAGGTSGRLDEQFF.

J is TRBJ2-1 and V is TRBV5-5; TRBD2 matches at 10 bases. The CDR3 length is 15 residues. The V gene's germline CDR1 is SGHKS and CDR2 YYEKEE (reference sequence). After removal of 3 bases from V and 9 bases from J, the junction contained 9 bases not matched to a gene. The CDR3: CASSSLAGSGGEQFF. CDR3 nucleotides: TGTGCCAGCAGCTCACTAGCGGGGTCCGGCGGTGAGCAGTTCTTC. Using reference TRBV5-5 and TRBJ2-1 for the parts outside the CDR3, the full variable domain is DAGVTQSPTHLIKTRGQQVTLRCSPISGHKSVSWYQQVLGQGPQFIFQYYEKEERGRGNFPDRFSARQFPNYSSELNVNALLLGDSALYLCASSSLAGSGGEQFFGPGTRLTVL.

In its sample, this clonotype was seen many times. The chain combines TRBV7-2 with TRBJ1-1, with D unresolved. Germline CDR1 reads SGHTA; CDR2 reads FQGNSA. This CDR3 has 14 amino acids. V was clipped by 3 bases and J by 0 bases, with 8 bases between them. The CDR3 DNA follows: TGTGCCAGCAGCTTGGCCGGCCTGAACACTGAAGCTTTCTTT. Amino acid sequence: CASSLAGLNTEAFF. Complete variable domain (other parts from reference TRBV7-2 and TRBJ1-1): GAGVSQSPSNKVTEKGKDVELRCDPISGHTALYWYRQSLGQGLEFLIYFQGNSAPDKSGLPSDRFSAERTGGSVSTLTIQRTQQEDSAVYLCASSLAGLNTEAFFGQGTRLTVV.

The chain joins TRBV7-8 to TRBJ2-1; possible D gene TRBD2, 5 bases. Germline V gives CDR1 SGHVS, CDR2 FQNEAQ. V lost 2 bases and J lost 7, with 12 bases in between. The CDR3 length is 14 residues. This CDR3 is CASSLRETANEQFF. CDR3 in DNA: TGTGCCAGCAGCTTAAGGGAGACCGCGAATGAGCAGTTCTTC.